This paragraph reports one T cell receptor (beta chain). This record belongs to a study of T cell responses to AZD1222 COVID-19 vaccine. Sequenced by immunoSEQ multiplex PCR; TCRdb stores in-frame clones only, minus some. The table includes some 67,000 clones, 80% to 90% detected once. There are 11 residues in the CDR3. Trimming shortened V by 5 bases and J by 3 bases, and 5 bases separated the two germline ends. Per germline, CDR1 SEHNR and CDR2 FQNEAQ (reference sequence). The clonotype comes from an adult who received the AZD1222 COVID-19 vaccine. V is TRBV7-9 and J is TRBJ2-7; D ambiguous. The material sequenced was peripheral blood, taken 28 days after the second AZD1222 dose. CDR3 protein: CASSIDYEQYF. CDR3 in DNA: TGTGCCAGCAGCATCGACTACGAGCAGTACTTC. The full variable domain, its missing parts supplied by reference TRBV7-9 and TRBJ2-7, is DTGVSQNPRHKITKRGQNVTFRCDPISEHNRLYWYRQTLGQGPEFLTYFQNEAQLEKSRLLSDRFSAERPKGSFSTLEIQRTEQGDSAMYLCASSIDYEQYFGPGTRLTVT.